This T cell receptor beta chain is drawn from a study of blood T cell repertoires in COVID-19. At the level of the study: Acute-phase and convalescent COVID-19 samples originated in the United States, Italy and Spain. The analysed material was cDNA or gDNA that came from T cells, B-cell-depleted T cells, or PBMCs.

Trimming pared 0 bases from V and 0 bases from J, leaving 6 bases between. The CDR3 is 14 amino acids. From germline, CDR1 is KGHSH and CDR2 LQKENI. Original data processing: Reference gene primers were amplified, and this amplification served to estimate nucleated cell counts. Sequencing used immunoSEQ multiplex PCR; TCRdb keeps in-frame clones, though not all of them. D and trimming come from the DNA, and the V and J calls and clone size come from that table. Of fewer than 100,000 clones in the sample, 87% were seen once. As for this clone: The sample carries other DNA sequences with the same CDR3.

The TCR comes from a human donor with acute or convalescent COVID-19. The donor label of this sample is uncertain. The chain employs TRBV18 and TRBJ2-7; D uncertain. The specimen was peripheral blood. The CDR3 spells CASSPPGSSYEQYF. The CDR3 nucleotides read TGTGCCAGCTCACCACCTGGCAGCTCCTACGAGCAGTACTTC.